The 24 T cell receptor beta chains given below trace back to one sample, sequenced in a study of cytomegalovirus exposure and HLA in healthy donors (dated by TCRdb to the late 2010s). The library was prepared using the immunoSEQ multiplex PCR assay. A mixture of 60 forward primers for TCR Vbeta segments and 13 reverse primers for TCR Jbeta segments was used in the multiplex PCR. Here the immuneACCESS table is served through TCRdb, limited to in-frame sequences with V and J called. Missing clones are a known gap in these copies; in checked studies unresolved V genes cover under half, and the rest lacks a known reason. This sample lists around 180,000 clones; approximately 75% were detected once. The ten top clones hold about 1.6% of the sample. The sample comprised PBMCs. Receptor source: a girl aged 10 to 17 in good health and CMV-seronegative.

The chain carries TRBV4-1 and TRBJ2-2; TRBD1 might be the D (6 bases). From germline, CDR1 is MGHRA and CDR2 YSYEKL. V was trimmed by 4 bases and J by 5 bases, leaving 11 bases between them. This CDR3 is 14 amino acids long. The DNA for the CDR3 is TGCGCCAGCAGCCTGGAAGACAGGACCGGGGAGCTGTTTTTT. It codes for CASSLEDRTGELFF.

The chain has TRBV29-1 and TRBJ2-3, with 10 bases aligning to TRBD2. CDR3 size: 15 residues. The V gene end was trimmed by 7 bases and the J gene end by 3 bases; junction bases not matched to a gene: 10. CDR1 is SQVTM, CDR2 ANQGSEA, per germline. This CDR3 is CSALLGAGGTDTQYF. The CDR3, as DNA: TGCAGCGCTCTCCTAGGAGCGGGGGGGACAGATACGCAGTATTTT.

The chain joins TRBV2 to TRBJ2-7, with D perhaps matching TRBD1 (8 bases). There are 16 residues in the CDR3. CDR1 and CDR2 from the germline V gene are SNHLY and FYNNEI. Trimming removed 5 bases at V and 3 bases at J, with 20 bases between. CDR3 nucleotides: TGTGCCAGCAGTCAACAGGGGGGGTACGCCTACTACGAGCAGTACTTC. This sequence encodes CASSQQGGYAYYEQYF.

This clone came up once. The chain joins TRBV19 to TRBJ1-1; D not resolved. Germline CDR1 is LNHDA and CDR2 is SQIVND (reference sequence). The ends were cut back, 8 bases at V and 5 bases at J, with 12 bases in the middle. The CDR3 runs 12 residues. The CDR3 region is CASGHRGTEAFF. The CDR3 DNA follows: TGTGCCAGTGGCCACCGAGGAACTGAAGCTTTCTTT. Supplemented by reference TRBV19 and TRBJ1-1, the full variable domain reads DGGITQSPKYLFRKEGQNVTLSCEQNLNHDAMYWYRQDPGQGLRLIYYSQIVNDFQKGDIAEGYSVSREKKESFPLTVTSAQKNPTAFYLCASGHRGTEAFFGQGTRLTVV.

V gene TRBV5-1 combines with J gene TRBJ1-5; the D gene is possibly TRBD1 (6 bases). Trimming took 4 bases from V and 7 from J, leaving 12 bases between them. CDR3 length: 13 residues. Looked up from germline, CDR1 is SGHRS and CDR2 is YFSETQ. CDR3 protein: CASSVAGDQPQHF. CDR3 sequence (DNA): TGCGCCAGCAGCGTGGCAGGGGACCAGCCCCAGCATTTT.

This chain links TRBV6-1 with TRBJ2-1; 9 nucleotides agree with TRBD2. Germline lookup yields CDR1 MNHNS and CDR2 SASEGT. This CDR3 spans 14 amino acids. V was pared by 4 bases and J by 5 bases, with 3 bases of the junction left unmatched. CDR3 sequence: CASSGGGADNEQFF. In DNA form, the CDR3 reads TGTGCCAGCAGTGGCGGGGGGGCAGACAATGAGCAGTTCTTC.

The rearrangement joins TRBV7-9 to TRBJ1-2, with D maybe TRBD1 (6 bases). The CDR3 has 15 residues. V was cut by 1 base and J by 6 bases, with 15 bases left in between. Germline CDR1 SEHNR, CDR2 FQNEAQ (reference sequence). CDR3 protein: CASSLDRKGTNGYTF. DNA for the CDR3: TGTGCCAGCAGCTTAGACCGAAAGGGGACAAATGGCTACACCTTC.

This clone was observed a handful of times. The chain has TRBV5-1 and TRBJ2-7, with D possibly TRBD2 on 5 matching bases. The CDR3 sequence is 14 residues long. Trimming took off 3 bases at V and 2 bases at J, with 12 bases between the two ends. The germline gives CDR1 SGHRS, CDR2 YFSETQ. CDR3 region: CASSYNPGAYEQYF. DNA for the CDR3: TGCGCCAGCAGCTACAATCCCGGGGCCTACGAGCAGTACTTC.

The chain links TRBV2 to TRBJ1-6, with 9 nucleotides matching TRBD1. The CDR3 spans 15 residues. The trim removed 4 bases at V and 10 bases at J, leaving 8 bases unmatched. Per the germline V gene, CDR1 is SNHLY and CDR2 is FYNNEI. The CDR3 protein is CASSGGQGERSPLHF. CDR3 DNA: TGTGCCAGCAGTGGGGGACAGGGAGAAAGATCACCCCTCCACTTT.

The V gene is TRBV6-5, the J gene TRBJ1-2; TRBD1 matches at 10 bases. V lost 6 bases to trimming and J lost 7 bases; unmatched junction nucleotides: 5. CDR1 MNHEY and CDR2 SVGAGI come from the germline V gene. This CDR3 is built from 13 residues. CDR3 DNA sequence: TGTGCCAGCAGCCCCGGGACAGGGGCTGGCTACACCTTC. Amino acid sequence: CASSPGTGAGYTF.

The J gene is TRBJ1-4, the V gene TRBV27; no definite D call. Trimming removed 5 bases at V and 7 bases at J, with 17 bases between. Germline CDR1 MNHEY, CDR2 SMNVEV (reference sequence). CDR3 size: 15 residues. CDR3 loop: CASSSVLGAGEKLFF. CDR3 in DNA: TGTGCCAGCAGTAGCGTTTTGGGTGCGGGTGAAAAACTGTTTTTT.

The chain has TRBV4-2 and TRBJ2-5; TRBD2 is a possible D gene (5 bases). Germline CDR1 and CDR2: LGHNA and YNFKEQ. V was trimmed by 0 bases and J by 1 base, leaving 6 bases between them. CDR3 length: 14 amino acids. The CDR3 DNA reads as TGTGCCAGCAGCCAAGATCTAGCCCAAGAGACCCAGTACTTC. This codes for CASSQDLAQETQYF.

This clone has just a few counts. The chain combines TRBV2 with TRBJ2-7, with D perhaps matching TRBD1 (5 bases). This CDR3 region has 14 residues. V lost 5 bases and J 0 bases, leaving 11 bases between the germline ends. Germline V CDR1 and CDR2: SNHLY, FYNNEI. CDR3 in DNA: TGTGCCAGCAGTCGCAGGGTGAGCTCCTACGAGCAGTACTTC. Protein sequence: CASSRRVSSYEQYF.

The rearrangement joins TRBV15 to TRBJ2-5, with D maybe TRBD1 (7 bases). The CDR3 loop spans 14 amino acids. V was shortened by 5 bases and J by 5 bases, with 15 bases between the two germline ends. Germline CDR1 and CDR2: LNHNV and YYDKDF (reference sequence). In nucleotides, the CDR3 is TGTGCCACCAGCCGTGACAGGGCGGGGGAGACCCAGTACTTC. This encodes CATSRDRAGETQYF.

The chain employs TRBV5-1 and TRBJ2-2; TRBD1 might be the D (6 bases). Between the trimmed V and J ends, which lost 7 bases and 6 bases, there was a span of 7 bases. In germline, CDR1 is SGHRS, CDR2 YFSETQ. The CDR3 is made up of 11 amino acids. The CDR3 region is CASGGAGELFF. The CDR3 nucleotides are TGCGCCAGCGGGGGCGCCGGGGAGCTGTTTTTT.

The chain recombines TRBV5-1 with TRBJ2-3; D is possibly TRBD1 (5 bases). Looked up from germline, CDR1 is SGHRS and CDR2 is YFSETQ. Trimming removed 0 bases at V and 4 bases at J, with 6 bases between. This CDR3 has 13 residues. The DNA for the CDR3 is TGCGCCAGCAGCTTGGGACAGTCAGATACGCAGTATTTT. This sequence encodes CASSLGQSDTQYF.

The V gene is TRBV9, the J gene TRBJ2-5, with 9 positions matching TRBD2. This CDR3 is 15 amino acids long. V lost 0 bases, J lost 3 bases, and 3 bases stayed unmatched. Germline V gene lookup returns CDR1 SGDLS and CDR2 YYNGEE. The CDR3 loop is CASSVGVAGEETQYF. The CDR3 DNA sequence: TGTGCCAGCAGCGTAGGGGTAGCGGGGGAAGAGACCCAGTACTTC. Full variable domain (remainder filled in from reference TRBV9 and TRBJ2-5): DSGVTQTPKHLITATGQRVTLRCSPRSGDLSVYWYQQSLDQGLQFLIQYYNGEERAKGNILERFSAQQFPDLHSELNLSSLELGDSALYFCASSVGVAGEETQYFGPGTRLLVL.

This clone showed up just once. The CDR3 DNA is TGTGCCAGCAGCTTAAAAGGGGGAGGGGAAAAACTGTTTTTT. Translating gives CASSLKGGGEKLFF. The chain has TRBV7-9 and TRBJ1-4, with D possibly being TRBD1 (6 bases). The CDR3 spans 14 residues. V was trimmed by 2 bases and J by 8 bases, leaving 12 bases between them. Germline V gene data show CDR1 as SEHNR and CDR2 as FQNEAQ (reference sequence). Supplemented by reference TRBV7-9 and TRBJ1-4, the full variable domain reads DTGVSQNPRHKITKRGQNVTFRCDPISEHNRLYWYRQTLGQGPEFLTYFQNEAQLEKSRLLSDRFSAERPKGSFSTLEIQRTEQGDSAMYLCASSLKGGGEKLFFGSGTQLSVL.

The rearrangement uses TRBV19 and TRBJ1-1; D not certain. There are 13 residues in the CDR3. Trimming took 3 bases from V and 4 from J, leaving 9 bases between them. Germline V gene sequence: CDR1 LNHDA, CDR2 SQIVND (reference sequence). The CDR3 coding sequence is TGTGCCAGTAGTATTAAGCGGATCACTGAAGCTTTCTTT. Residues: CASSIKRITEAFF.

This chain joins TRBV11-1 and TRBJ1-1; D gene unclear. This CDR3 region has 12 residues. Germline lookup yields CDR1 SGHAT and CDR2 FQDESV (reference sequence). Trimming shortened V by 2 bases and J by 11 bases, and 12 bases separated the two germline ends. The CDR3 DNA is TGTGCCAGCAGCTTAAACCGGGTTGGGGCTTTCTTT. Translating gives CASSLNRVGAFF. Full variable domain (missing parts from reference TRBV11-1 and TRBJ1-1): EAEVAQSPRYKITEKSQAVAFWCDPISGHATLYWYRQILGQGPELLVQFQDESVVDDSQLPKDRFSAERLKGVDSTLKIQPAELGDSAMYLCASSLNRVGAFFGQGTRLTVV.

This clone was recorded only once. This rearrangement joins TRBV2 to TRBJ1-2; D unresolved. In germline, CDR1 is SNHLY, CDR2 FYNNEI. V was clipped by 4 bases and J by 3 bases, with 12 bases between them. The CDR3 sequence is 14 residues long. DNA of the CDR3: TGTGCCAGCAGTGGGTCTCGCGGGGACTATGGCTACACCTTC. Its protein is CASSGSRGDYGYTF.

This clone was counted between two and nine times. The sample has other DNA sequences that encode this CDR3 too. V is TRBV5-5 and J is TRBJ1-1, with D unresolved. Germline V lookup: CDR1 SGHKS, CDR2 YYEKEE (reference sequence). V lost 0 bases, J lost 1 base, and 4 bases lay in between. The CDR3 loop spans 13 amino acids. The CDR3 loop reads CASSLAGNTEAFF. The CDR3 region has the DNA TGTGCCAGCAGCTTGGCGGGGAACACTGAAGCTTTCTTT.

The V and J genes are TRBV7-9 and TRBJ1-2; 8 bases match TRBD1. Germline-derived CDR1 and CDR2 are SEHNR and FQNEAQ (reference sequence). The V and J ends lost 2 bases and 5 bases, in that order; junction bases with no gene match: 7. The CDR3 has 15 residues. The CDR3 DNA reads TGTGCCAGCAGCTTAAATATACAGGGGGATTATGGCTACACCTTC. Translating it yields CASSLNIQGDYGYTF.

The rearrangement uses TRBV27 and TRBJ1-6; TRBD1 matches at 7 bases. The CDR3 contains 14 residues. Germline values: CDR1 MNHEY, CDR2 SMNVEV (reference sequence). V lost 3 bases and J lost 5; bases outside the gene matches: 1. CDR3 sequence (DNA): TGTGCCAGCAGTTTTGGGACAGATAATTCACCCCTCCACTTT. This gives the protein CASSFGTDNSPLHF.